This TCR beta chain was recovered during a study of blood T cell repertoires in COVID-19. Data came from immunoSEQ multiplex PCR; TCRdb stores just in-frame clones and leaves some out. The data hold a few hundred thousand clones, with roughly 87% observed a single time. The V and J ends lost 2 bases and 5 bases respectively, with 24 bases between them. Germline V gene data show CDR1 as MNHNS and CDR2 as SASEGT. The CDR3 spans 18 residues. Cohort allocation depended upon clinical history that participants reported. This receptor was identified in a woman between 50 and 59 years old who had recovered from COVID-19. V gene TRBV6-1 combines with J gene TRBJ1-2, with D perhaps matching TRBD1 (6 bases). The specimen was PBMCs or T cells enriched from blood (not recorded which). The DNA of the CDR3 is TGTGCCAGCAGTGAATTGGGATTTTCCACACAGGGTAGATATGGCTACACCTTC. Translation: CASSELGFSTQGRYGYTF.